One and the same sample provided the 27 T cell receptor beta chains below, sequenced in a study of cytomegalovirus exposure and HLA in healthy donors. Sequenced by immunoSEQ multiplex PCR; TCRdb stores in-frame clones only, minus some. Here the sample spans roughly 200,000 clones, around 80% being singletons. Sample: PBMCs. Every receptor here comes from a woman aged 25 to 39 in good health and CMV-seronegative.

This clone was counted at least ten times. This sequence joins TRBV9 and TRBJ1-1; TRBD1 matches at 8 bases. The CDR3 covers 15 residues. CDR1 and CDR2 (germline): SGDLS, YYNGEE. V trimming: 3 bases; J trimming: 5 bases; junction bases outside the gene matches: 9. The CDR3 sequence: CASSAGDRSKTEAFF. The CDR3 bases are TGTGCCAGCAGCGCCGGGGACAGGTCCAAAACTGAAGCTTTCTTT.

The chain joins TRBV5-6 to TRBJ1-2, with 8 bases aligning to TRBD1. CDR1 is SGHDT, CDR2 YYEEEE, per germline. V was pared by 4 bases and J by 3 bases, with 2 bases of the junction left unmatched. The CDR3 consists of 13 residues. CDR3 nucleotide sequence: TGTGCCAGCAGCCTGGACAGGGACTATGGCTACACCTTC. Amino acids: CASSLDRDYGYTF.

The CDR3 here is CASSRGGTPYNEQFF. The CDR3 DNA sequence: TGTGCCAGCAGCCGCGGGGGGACACCCTACAATGAGCAGTTCTTC. The chain couples TRBV9 to TRBJ2-1, with 8 nucleotides matching TRBD2. Germline CDR1 is SGDLS and CDR2 is YYNGEE. With V trimmed by 4 bases and J by 2 bases, 5 bases remained unmatched. CDR3 size: 15 residues. Together with reference TRBV9 and TRBJ2-1, the CDR3 gives the full variable domain: DSGVTQTPKHLITATGQRVTLRCSPRSGDLSVYWYQQSLDQGLQFLIQYYNGEERAKGNILERFSAQQFPDLHSELNLSSLELGDSALYFCASSRGGTPYNEQFFGPGTRLTVL.

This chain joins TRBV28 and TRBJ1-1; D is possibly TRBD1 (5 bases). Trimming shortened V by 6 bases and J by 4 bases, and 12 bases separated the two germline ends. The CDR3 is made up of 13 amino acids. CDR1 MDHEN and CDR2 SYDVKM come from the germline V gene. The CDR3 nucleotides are TGTGCCAGCAGCCCCCGCGGGGGCACTGAAGCTTTCTTT. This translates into CASSPRGGTEAFF.

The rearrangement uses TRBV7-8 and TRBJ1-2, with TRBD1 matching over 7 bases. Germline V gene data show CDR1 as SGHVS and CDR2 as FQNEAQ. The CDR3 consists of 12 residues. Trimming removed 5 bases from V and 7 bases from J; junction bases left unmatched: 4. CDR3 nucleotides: TGTGCCAGCAGCCAACAGGGGCTTGGCTACACCTTC. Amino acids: CASSQQGLGYTF.

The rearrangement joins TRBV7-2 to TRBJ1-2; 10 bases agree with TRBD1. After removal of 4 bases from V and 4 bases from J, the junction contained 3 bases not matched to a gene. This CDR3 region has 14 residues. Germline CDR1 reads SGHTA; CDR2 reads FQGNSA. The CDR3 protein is CASSSDRGSYGYTF. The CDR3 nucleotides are TGTGCCAGCAGCTCGGACAGGGGGAGCTATGGCTACACCTTC.

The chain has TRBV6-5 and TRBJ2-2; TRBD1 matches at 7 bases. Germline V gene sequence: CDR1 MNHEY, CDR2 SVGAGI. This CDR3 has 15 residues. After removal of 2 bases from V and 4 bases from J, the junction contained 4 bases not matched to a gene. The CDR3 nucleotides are TGTGCCAGCAGTTACGGATCAGGGGGCACCGGGGAGCTGTTTTTT. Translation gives CASSYGSGGTGELFF.

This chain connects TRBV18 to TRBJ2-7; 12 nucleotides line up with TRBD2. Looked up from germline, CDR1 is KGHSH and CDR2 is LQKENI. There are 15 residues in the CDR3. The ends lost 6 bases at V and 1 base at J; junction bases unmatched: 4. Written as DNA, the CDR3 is TGTGCCAGCTCTCCCGGACTAGCGGGATCCTACGAGCAGTACTTC. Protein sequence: CASSPGLAGSYEQYF.

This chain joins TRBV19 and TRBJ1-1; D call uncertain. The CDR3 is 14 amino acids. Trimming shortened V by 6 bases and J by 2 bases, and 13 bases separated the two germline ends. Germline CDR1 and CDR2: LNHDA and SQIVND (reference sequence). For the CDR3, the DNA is TGTGCCAGTAGGTTCGCCGGTACTAACACTGAAGCTTTCTTT. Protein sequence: CASRFAGTNTEAFF.

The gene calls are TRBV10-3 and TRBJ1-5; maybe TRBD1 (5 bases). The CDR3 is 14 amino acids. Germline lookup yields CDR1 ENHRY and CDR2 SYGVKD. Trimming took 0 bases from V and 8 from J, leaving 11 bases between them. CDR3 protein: CAISESGQTEPQHF. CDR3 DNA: TGTGCCATCAGTGAGTCGGGTCAGACAGAGCCCCAGCATTTT.

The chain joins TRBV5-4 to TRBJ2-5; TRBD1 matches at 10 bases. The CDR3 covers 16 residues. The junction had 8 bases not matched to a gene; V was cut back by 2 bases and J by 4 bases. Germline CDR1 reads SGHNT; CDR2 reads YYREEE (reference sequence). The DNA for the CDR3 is TGTGCCAGCAGCTTAATTCTGGGACAGGGGACAGAGACCCAGTACTTC. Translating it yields CASSLILGQGTETQYF. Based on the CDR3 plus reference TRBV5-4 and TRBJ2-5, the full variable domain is ETGVTQSPTHLIKTRGQQVTLRCSSQSGHNTVSWYQQALGQGPQFIFQYYREEENGRGNFPPRFSGLQFPNYSSELNVNALELDDSALYLCASSLILGQGTETQYFGPGTRLLVL.

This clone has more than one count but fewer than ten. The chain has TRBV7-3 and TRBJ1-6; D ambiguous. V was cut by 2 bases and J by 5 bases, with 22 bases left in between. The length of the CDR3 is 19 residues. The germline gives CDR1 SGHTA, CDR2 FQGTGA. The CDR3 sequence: CASSLLPQTRTDNNSPLHF. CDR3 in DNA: TGTGCCAGCAGCTTATTGCCCCAAACCCGAACAGACAATAATTCACCCCTCCACTTT.

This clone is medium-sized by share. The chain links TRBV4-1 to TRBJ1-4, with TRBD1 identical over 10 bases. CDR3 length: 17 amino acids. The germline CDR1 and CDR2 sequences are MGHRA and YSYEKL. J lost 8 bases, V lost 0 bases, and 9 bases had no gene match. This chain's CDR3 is CASSQDRGTGVREKLFF. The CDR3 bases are TGCGCCAGCAGCCAAGATCGGGGGACAGGGGTCCGGGAAAAACTGTTTTTT.

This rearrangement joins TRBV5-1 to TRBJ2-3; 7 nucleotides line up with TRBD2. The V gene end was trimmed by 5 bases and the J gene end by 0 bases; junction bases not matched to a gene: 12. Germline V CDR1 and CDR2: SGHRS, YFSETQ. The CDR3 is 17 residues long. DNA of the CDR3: TGCGCCAGCAGACTATACGGCGGACTAGACAGCACAGATACGCAGTATTTT. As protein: CASRLYGGLDSTDTQYF.

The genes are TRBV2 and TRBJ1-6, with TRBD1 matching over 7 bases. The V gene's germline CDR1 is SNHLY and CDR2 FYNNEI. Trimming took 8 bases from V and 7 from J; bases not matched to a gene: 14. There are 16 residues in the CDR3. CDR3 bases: TGTGCCAGCCTGGGGGCCAGAGAGGGGGCAAATTCACCCCTCCACTTT. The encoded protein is CASLGAREGANSPLHF.

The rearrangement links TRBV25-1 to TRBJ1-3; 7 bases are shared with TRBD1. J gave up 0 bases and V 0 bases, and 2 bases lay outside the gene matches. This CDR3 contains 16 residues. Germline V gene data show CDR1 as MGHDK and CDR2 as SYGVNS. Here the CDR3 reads CASSEYRTGSGNTIYF. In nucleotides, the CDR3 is TGTGCCAGCAGTGAATATAGGACAGGCTCTGGAAACACCATATATTTT.

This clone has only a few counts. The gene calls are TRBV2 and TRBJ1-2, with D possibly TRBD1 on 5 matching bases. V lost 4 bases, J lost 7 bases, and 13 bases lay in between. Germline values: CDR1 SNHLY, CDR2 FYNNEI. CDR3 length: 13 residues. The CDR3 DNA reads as TGTGCCAGCAGTGTGGTCAGGGATGGTGGCTACACCTTC. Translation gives CASSVVRDGGYTF.

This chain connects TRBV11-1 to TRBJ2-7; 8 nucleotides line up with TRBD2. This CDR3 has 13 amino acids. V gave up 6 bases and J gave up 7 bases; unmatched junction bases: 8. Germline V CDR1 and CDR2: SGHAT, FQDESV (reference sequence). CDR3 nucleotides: TGTGCCAGCAGGGGGAGCGGGAGTGATGAGCAGTACTTC. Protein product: CASRGSGSDEQYF.

The CDR3 DNA sequence: TGTGCCAGCAGCCCCCGGGGAGCGGGAGAAGGGGATACGCAGTATTTT. This gives the protein CASSPRGAGEGDTQYF. The V and J genes are TRBV11-2 and TRBJ2-3; 8 bases line up with TRBD2. Trimming cost V 5 bases and J 6 bases; bases outside gene matches: 13. This CDR3 contains 16 residues. Germline CDR1 and CDR2: SGHAT and FQNNGV.

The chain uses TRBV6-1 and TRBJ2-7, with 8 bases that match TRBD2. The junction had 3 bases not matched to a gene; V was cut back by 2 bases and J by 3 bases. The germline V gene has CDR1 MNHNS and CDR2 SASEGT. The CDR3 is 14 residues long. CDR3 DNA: TGTGCCAGCAGTGAACAGCGGGGGCACTACGAGCAGTACTTC. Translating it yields CASSEQRGHYEQYF.

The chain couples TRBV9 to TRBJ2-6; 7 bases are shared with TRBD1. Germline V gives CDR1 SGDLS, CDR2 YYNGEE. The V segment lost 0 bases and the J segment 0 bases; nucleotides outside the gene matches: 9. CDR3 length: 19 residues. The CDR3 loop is CASSVVADRKFSGANVLTF. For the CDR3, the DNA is TGTGCCAGCAGCGTAGTTGCGGACAGGAAATTCTCTGGGGCCAACGTCCTGACTTTC.

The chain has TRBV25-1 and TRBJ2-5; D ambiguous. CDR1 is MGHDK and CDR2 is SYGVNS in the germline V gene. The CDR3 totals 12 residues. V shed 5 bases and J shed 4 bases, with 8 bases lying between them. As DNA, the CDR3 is TGTGCCAGCAGTACTTATGCAGAGACCCAGTACTTC. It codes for CASSTYAETQYF.

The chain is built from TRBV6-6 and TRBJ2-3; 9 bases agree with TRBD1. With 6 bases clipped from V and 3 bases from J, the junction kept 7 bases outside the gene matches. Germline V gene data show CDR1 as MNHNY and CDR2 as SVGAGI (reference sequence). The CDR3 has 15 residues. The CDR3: CASSPGQGRTDTQYF. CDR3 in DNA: TGTGCCAGCAGCCCTGGACAGGGGAGGACAGATACGCAGTATTTT.

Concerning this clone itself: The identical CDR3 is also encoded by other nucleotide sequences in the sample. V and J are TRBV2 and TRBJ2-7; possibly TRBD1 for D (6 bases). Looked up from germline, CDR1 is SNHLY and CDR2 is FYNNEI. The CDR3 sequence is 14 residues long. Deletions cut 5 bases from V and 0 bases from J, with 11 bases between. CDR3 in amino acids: CASSTDRSSYEQYF. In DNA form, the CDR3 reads TGTGCCAGCAGTACCGACAGGAGCTCCTACGAGCAGTACTTC.

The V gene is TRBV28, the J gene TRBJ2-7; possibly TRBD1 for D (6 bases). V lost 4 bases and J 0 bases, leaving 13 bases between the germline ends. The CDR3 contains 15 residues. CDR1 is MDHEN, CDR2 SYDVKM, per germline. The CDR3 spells CASSSTRDNSYEQYF. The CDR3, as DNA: TGTGCCAGCAGTTCCACCCGGGACAACTCCTACGAGCAGTACTTC.

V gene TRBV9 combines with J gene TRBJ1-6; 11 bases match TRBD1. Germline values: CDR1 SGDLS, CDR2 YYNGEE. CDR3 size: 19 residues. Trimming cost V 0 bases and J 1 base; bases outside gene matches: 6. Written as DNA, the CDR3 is TGTGCCAGCAGCGTAGATGGGGACAGGGGGTTTTCCTATAATTCACCCCTCCACTTT. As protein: CASSVDGDRGFSYNSPLHF.

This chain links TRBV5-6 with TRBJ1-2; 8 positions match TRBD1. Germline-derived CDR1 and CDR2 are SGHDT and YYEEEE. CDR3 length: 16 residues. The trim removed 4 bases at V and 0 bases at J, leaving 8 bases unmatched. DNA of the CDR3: TGTGCCAGCAGCCGCCGGGACAGGTATTCTAACTATGGCTACACCTTC. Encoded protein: CASSRRDRYSNYGYTF. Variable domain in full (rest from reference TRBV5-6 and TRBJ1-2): DAGVTQSPTHLIKTRGQQVTLRCSPKSGHDTVSWYQQALGQGPQFIFQYYEEEERQRGNFPDRFSGHQFPNYSSELNVNALLLGDSALYLCASSRRDRYSNYGYTFGSGTRLTVV.